What follows are 23 T cell receptor beta chains derived from one specimen sequenced in a study of T cell responses to AZD1222 COVID-19 vaccine. Here immunoSEQ multiplex PCR was the method, and the copy in TCRdb shows in-frame clones only, minus some. Of 150,000 to 200,000 clones listed, 85% to 90% are singletons. The sequencing used peripheral blood, collected on day 0 of AZD1222 vaccination. The receptors shown here come from an adult in good health.

The chain links TRBV6-5 to TRBJ1-4; D is possibly TRBD1 (6 bases). The CDR3 totals 13 residues. V lost 6 bases and J 14 bases, leaving 19 bases between the germline ends. In germline, CDR1 is MNHEY, CDR2 SVGAGI. The CDR3 loop is CASSLSQGYLLFF. The DNA of the CDR3 is TGTGCCAGCAGCCTTAGTCAGGGGTACCTCCTGTTTTTT.

The chain has TRBV3-1 (or the pseudogene TRBV3-2) and TRBJ2-7, with a possible D match to TRBD1 (6 bases). The CDR3 is 12 residues long. Germline loops: CDR1 LGHDT, CDR2 YNNKEL (reference sequence). V lost 3 bases and J 7 bases, leaving 10 bases between the germline ends. Written as DNA, the CDR3 is TGTGCCAGCAGCCAGACGACAGGTGAGCAGTACTTC. This encodes CASSQTTGEQYF.

The V gene is TRBV6-5, the J gene TRBJ2-5; D is unresolved. The germline gives CDR1 MNHEY, CDR2 SVGAGI. The length of the CDR3 is 15 residues. The V end was cut by 0 bases, the J end by 1 base, with 9 bases between. Here the CDR3 DNA reads TGTGCCAGCAGTTACTCTCCTAAGGGCCAAGAGACCCAGTACTTC. This gives the protein CASSYSPKGQETQYF.

This clone was seen a few times. The chain carries TRBV18 and TRBJ2-7; 8 bases match TRBD1. V shed 5 bases, J shed 6 bases, and the junction held 12 bases outside the gene matches. This CDR3 is built from 15 residues. The V gene's germline CDR1 is KGHSH and CDR2 LQKENI. The CDR3 region has the DNA TGTGCCAGCTCAAAAACACATGGACAGGGAGGCGAGCAGTACTTC. Its protein product is CASSKTHGQGGEQYF.

Concerning this clone: Other DNA sequences in the same sample also yield this CDR3. The rearrangement links TRBV3-1 (or the pseudogene TRBV3-2) to TRBJ2-6; D call uncertain. Deletions cut 0 bases from V and 1 base from J, with 4 bases between. The CDR3 totals 15 residues. Germline V lookup: CDR1 LGHDT, CDR2 YNNKEL (reference sequence). CDR3 DNA sequence: TGTGCCAGCAGCCAAGAAGGGTCTGGGGCCAACGTCCTGACTTTC. This codes for CASSQEGSGANVLTF.

The CDR3 coding sequence is TGTGCCACCAGCGAAGGACAATCGGGGGCCAACGTCCTGACTTTC. It translates to CATSEGQSGANVLTF. The gene calls are TRBV15 and TRBJ2-6, with D possibly TRBD1 on 5 matching bases. V lost 5 bases and J lost 4, with 12 bases in between. The CDR3 sequence is 15 residues long. Germline CDR1 and CDR2: LNHNV and YYDKDF (reference sequence).

The rearrangement joins TRBV7-2 to TRBJ2-1; possible D gene TRBD1, 5 bases. Germline V gives CDR1 SGHTA, CDR2 FQGNSA. The CDR3 loop spans 13 amino acids. The ends were cut back, 5 bases at V and 7 bases at J, with 12 bases in the middle. CDR3 nucleotide sequence: TGTGCCAGCAGCACCCATAAGGGGAATGAGCAGTTCTTC. It encodes CASSTHKGNEQFF.

The chain has TRBV30 and TRBJ2-7, with D perhaps matching TRBD1 or TRBD2 (5 bases each). CDR1 is GTSNPN and CDR2 is SVGIG in the germline V gene (reference sequence). V lost 1 base, J lost 2 bases, and 21 bases lay in between. The CDR3 runs to 17 residues. In DNA, the CDR3 is TGTGCCTGGAGTGCCCAGGGCCGAGGGAACGGGGCCTACGAGCAGTACTTC. Residues: CAWSAQGRGNGAYEQYF.

V gene TRBV6-1 combines with J gene TRBJ2-7; D unclear. Germline V gene data show CDR1 as MNHNS and CDR2 as SASEGT. V lost 4 bases to trimming and J lost 4 bases, with 5 bases between them. The CDR3 runs 11 residues. The CDR3 reads CASSAGYEQYF. In DNA form, the CDR3 reads TGTGCCAGCAGTGCAGGTTACGAGCAGTACTTC.

The V and J genes are TRBV11-2 and TRBJ2-2; no clear D. CDR1 and CDR2 (germline): SGHAT, FQNNGV. The CDR3 runs to 13 residues. V was cut by 7 bases and J by 5 bases, with 11 bases left in between. The CDR3: CASKGMGTGELFF. As DNA, the CDR3 is TGTGCCAGCAAGGGAATGGGTACCGGGGAGCTGTTTTTT.

The rearrangement joins TRBV28 to TRBJ2-5; 11 bases align to TRBD1. The V gene end was trimmed by 1 base and the J gene end by 2 bases; junction bases not matched to a gene: 21. The CDR3 extends over 22 amino acids. Per germline, CDR1 MDHEN and CDR2 SYDVKM. The DNA for the CDR3 is TGTGCCAGCAGTTTATCCACCTCCCCCGGGACAGGGGGTATCGCGGTTCAAGAGACCCAGTACTTC. As protein: CASSLSTSPGTGGIAVQETQYF.

The rearrangement joins TRBV6-2 or TRBV6-3 to TRBJ2-7; D remains unclear. Trimming took 5 bases from V and 1 from J, leaving 21 bases between them. The CDR3 covers 17 residues. The germline V gene encodes CDR1 MNHEY and CDR2 SVGEGT. CDR3 coding DNA: TGTGCCAGCAGTCTACCCGTCCGCGGCCTTTTTTCCTACGAGCAGTACTTC. Its protein product is CASSLPVRGLFSYEQYF.

This clone came up once. The rearrangement joins TRBV5-1 to TRBJ2-7; the D gene is possibly TRBD1 (5 bases). The CDR3 contains 14 residues. Germline V CDR1 and CDR2: SGHRS, YFSETQ. The V and J ends lost 0 bases and 2 bases respectively, with 9 bases between them. The CDR3, as DNA: TGCGCCAGCAGCTTGGACAGGATAACCTACGAGCAGTACTTC. Protein product: CASSLDRITYEQYF.

CDR3 nucleotide sequence: TGTGCCAGCAGCCAAGCCGTCAGAACCGGGGAGCTGTTTTTT. Encoded protein: CASSQAVRTGELFF. This rearrangement joins TRBV3-1 (or the pseudogene TRBV3-2) to TRBJ2-2, with no clear D. The CDR3 has 14 residues. With 1 base removed from V and 5 bases from J, the gap between germline ends came to 8 bases. Per germline, CDR1 LGHDT and CDR2 YNNKEL (reference sequence).

The chain recombines TRBV20-1 with TRBJ2-7; D ambiguous. Per germline, CDR1 DFQATT and CDR2 SNEGSKA (reference sequence). V was shortened by 3 bases and J by 0 bases, with 9 bases between the two germline ends. The CDR3 sequence is 13 residues long. CDR3 DNA sequence: TGCAGTGCTAGTGCTACGGCCTCCTACGAGCAGTACTTC. Translation: CSASATASYEQYF.

This sequence joins TRBV28 and TRBJ1-4, with D possibly TRBD1 on 6 matching bases. The CDR3 covers 12 residues. Deletions cut 7 bases from V and 7 bases from J, with 10 bases between. Looked up from germline, CDR1 is MDHEN and CDR2 is SYDVKM. The CDR3 reads CASKRGSEKLFF. CDR3 DNA: TGTGCCAGCAAAAGGGGGAGTGAAAAACTGTTTTTT.

This chain connects TRBV28 to TRBJ2-6; no reliable D call. V dropped 3 bases and J dropped 0 bases, with 12 bases sitting between them. In germline, CDR1 is MDHEN, CDR2 SYDVKM. This CDR3 spans 17 amino acids. CDR3 region: CASSFERSVSGANVLTF. The CDR3 DNA follows: TGTGCCAGCAGTTTTGAGAGATCGGTCTCTGGGGCCAACGTCCTGACTTTC.

On this clone itself: This same CDR3 is encoded by further DNA sequences in the sample. V usage is TRBV6-5 and J usage is TRBJ1-2; D gene unclear. Trimming left V 2 bases short and J 8 bases short, with 9 bases between. The germline CDR1 and CDR2 sequences are MNHEY and SVGAGI. The CDR3 totals 12 residues. As DNA, the CDR3 is TGTGCCAGCAGTTACCGGGGAGGCGGCTACACCTTC. This translates into CASSYRGGGYTF.

This rearrangement joins TRBV6-5 to TRBJ2-7; D is possibly TRBD1 or TRBD2 (5 bases each). Trimming left V 11 bases short and J 3 bases short, with 11 bases between. The V gene's germline CDR1 is MNHEY and CDR2 SVGAGI. The CDR3 totals 11 residues. The CDR3 protein is CASWDGYEQYF. The CDR3 DNA sequence: TGTGCCTCCTGGGACGGCTACGAGCAGTACTTC.

The chain employs TRBV28 and TRBJ1-5; the match to TRBD1 covers 8 bases. The germline V gene has CDR1 MDHEN and CDR2 SYDVKM. CDR3 size: 12 residues. The trim removed 10 bases at V and 4 bases at J, leaving 3 bases unmatched. CDR3 coding DNA: TGTGCCACAAGGACAGGGAATCAGCCCCAGCATTTT. Its protein product is CATRTGNQPQHF.

The rearrangement links TRBV27 to TRBJ1-5, with D possibly being TRBD1 (5 bases). The CDR3 sequence is 13 residues long. V dropped 5 bases and J dropped 4 bases, with 9 bases sitting between them. CDR1 is MNHEY and CDR2 is SMNVEV in the germline V gene (reference sequence). The CDR3: CASSRGTNQPQHF. The CDR3 region has the DNA TGTGCCAGCAGTAGGGGAACTAATCAGCCCCAGCATTTT.

This chain links TRBV19 with TRBJ1-4, with D perhaps TRBD1 (5 bases). Germline V gives CDR1 LNHDA, CDR2 SQIVND (reference sequence). V gave up 7 bases and J gave up 8 bases, with 11 bases separating them. CDR3 size: 12 residues. The CDR3 region has the DNA TGTGCCAGTAATCAGGGAAGAGAAAAACTGTTTTTT. Amino acid sequence: CASNQGREKLFF.

Worth noting for this clone: The same CDR3 can be traced to other DNA sequences in this sample. The chain combines TRBV6-5 with TRBJ2-7, with 11 positions matching TRBD2. The V gene's germline CDR1 is MNHEY and CDR2 SVGAGI. The J segment lost 0 bases and the V segment lost 6 bases, leaving 4 bases of the junction unmatched. The CDR3 has 15 residues. CDR3 loop: CASRVTSGGSYEQYF. DNA of the CDR3: TGTGCCAGCAGGGTAACTAGCGGGGGCTCCTACGAGCAGTACTTC.